A selection of T cell receptor beta chains follows, all from one sample in a study of control samples from healthy donors and cancer patients. Repertoires were generated with immunoSEQ multiplex PCR, while TCRdb's copy carries only in-frame clones and drops some. Of under 65,000 clones listed, 90% are singletons. Sequenced material: PBMCs. Receptor source: a woman aged 45-59 years with colorectal cancer. Each CDR3 is given with its conserved first and last residue. A D gene is named only where the DNA matches it firmly. Clone size appears in some rows only: once, few, many, or a class for an expanded clone.

j_gene: TRBJ2-1; abundance: few; v_gene: TRBV2; len: 15; d_gene: TRBD1; CDR3aa: CASRSRDSSYNEQFF; CDR3nt: TGTGCCAGCAGGAGCCGGGACAGCTCCTACAATGAGCAGTTCTTC
j_gene: TRBJ2-2; abundance: -; v_gene: TRBV2; len: 14; d_gene: -; CDR3aa: CASRAGVNTGELFF; CDR3nt: TGTGCCAGCAGGGCAGGGGTAAACACCGGGGAGCTGTTTTTT
j_gene: TRBJ1-6; abundance: -; v_gene: TRBV7-8; len: 14; d_gene: -; CDR3aa: CASSQPGGNSPLHF; CDR3nt: TGTGCCAGCAGCCAACCCGGCGGGAATTCACCCCTCCACTTT
j_gene: TRBJ2-7; abundance: -; v_gene: TRBV2; len: 13; d_gene: -; CDR3aa: CASSEDSLYEQYF; CDR3nt: TGTGCCAGCAGTGAAGACTCCCTGTACGAGCAGTACTTC
j_gene: TRBJ2-7; abundance: -; v_gene: TRBV6-5; len: 15; d_gene: -; CDR3aa: CASSYSGQGNYEQYF; CDR3nt: TGTGCCAGCAGTTACTCCGGCCAGGGGAACTACGAGCAGTACTTC
j_gene: TRBJ1-1; abundance: -; v_gene: TRBV12-5; len: 15; d_gene: -; CDR3aa: CASGLVYTVNTEAFF; CDR3nt: TGTGCTAGTGGTTTGGTATATACCGTGAACACTGAAGCTTTCTTT
j_gene: TRBJ2-2; abundance: -; v_gene: TRBV7-3; len: 15; d_gene: -; CDR3aa: CASSLIWGNPGELFF; CDR3nt: TGTGCCAGCAGCTTAATCTGGGGGAATCCCGGGGAGCTGTTTTTT
j_gene: TRBJ1-2; abundance: -; v_gene: TRBV5-1; len: 14; d_gene: -; CDR3aa: CASSLAVGDPSYTF; CDR3nt: TGCGCCAGCAGCTTGGCGGTCGGGGACCCGAGCTACACCTTC
j_gene: TRBJ2-7; abundance: -; v_gene: TRBV2; len: 13; d_gene: TRBD2; CDR3aa: CASRRLAGDEQYF; CDR3nt: TGTGCCAGCAGGCGGCTAGCGGGAGACGAGCAGTACTTC
j_gene: TRBJ1-6; abundance: -; v_gene: TRBV6-5; len: 13; d_gene: -; CDR3aa: CASRPRAGTPLHF; CDR3nt: TGTGCCAGCAGACCTCGTGCAGGGACACCCCTCCACTTT
j_gene: TRBJ2-6; abundance: -; v_gene: TRBV10-3; len: 14; d_gene: -; CDR3aa: CATGLQSGANVLTF; CDR3nt: TGTGCCACGGGACTCCAGTCTGGGGCCAACGTCCTGACTTTC
j_gene: TRBJ1-5; abundance: -; v_gene: TRBV19; len: 16; d_gene: -; CDR3aa: CASSIGGWPNGQPQHF; CDR3nt: TGTGCCAGTAGTATAGGAGGTTGGCCAAATGGCCAGCCCCAGCATTTT
j_gene: TRBJ1-4; abundance: -; v_gene: TRBV27; len: 15; d_gene: -; CDR3aa: CASSVPGRMFEKLFF; CDR3nt: TGTGCCAGCAGTGTTCCGGGACGCATGTTTGAAAAACTGTTTTTT
j_gene: TRBJ1-2; abundance: -; v_gene: TRBV27; len: 17; d_gene: -; CDR3aa: CASAFLTSSIPGHGYTF; CDR3nt: TGTGCCAGCGCTTTCTTAACATCATCTATACCGGGGCATGGCTACACCTTC
j_gene: TRBJ2-1; abundance: -; v_gene: TRBV9; len: 15; d_gene: TRBD2; CDR3aa: CASSVEGGRANEQFF; CDR3nt: TGTGCCAGCAGCGTAGAGGGCGGGAGGGCAAATGAGCAGTTCTTC
j_gene: TRBJ2-5; abundance: -; v_gene: TRBV5-1; len: 16; d_gene: -; CDR3aa: CASSSQTTGLQETQYF; CDR3nt: TGCGCCAGCAGCTCACAAACAACAGGGCTCCAAGAGACCCAGTACTTC
j_gene: TRBJ1-5; abundance: -; v_gene: TRBV27; len: 13; d_gene: -; CDR3aa: CASSLSSNQPQHF; CDR3nt: TGTGCCAGCAGTTTATCGAGCAATCAGCCCCAGCATTTT
j_gene: TRBJ1-3; abundance: -; v_gene: TRBV18; len: 18; d_gene: TRBD1; CDR3aa: CASSRRVGTGRSGNTIYF; CDR3nt: TGTGCCAGCTCGCGGAGAGTCGGGACAGGGCGCTCTGGAAACACCATATATTTT
j_gene: TRBJ1-4; abundance: -; v_gene: TRBV27; len: 15; d_gene: -; CDR3aa: CASMPRGGPNEKLFF; CDR3nt: TGTGCCAGCATGCCGCGGGGGGGGCCTAATGAAAAACTGTTTTTT
j_gene: TRBJ2-2; abundance: once; v_gene: TRBV10-3; len: 16; d_gene: TRBD2; CDR3aa: CAIMRTSGAHTGELFF; CDR3nt: TGTGCCATCATGAGAACTAGCGGGGCCCACACCGGGGAGCTGTTTTTT
j_gene: TRBJ1-6; abundance: -; v_gene: TRBV7-9; len: 15; d_gene: TRBD1; CDR3aa: CASSLKADRGFSLHF; CDR3nt: TGTGCCAGCAGCCTTAAAGCGGACAGGGGATTCTCCCTCCACTTT
j_gene: TRBJ1-5; abundance: -; v_gene: TRBV7-2; len: 12; d_gene: -; CDR3aa: CASSRAPEPQHF; CDR3nt: TGTGCCAGCAGCCGGGCCCCAGAGCCCCAGCATTTT
j_gene: TRBJ2-3; abundance: once; v_gene: TRBV9; len: 14; d_gene: -; CDR3aa: CASSGLTSTDTQYF; CDR3nt: TGTGCCAGCAGCGGTCTGACATCCACAGATACGCAGTATTTT
j_gene: TRBJ2-5; abundance: once; v_gene: TRBV3-1/TRBV3-2; len: 14; d_gene: -; CDR3aa: CASSQGSQQETQYF; CDR3nt: TGTGCCAGCAGCCAAGGGTCACAACAAGAGACCCAGTACTTC
j_gene: TRBJ1-4; abundance: -; v_gene: TRBV2; len: 13; d_gene: -; CDR3aa: CASSGGRDEKLFF; CDR3nt: TGTGCCAGCAGTGGTGGCAGGGACGAAAAACTGTTTTTT
j_gene: TRBJ1-4; abundance: -; v_gene: TRBV6-4; len: 19; d_gene: TRBD1; CDR3aa: CASKGGPSRDRVSSEKLFF; CDR3nt: TGTGCCAGCAAGGGGGGACCTTCCCGGGACAGGGTAAGTAGTGAAAAACTGTTTTTT
j_gene: TRBJ2-3; abundance: -; v_gene: TRBV7-2; len: 15; d_gene: -; CDR3aa: CASSLDAYSTDTQYF; CDR3nt: TGTGCCAGCAGCTTAGACGCGTATAGCACAGATACGCAGTATTTT
j_gene: TRBJ1-3; abundance: -; v_gene: TRBV5-1; len: 13; d_gene: TRBD1; CDR3aa: CASSVDREYTIYF; CDR3nt: TGCGCCAGCAGCGTAGACAGGGAGTACACCATATATTTT
j_gene: TRBJ2-7; abundance: -; v_gene: TRBV11-2; len: 15; d_gene: -; CDR3aa: CASSLDRGSAYEQYF; CDR3nt: TGTGCCAGCAGCTTAGATCGTGGGAGTGCCTACGAGCAGTACTTC
j_gene: TRBJ1-2; abundance: -; v_gene: TRBV7-2; len: 15; d_gene: -; CDR3aa: CASSLVGGTDYGYTF; CDR3nt: TGTGCCAGCAGCTTAGTCGGAGGGACGGACTATGGCTACACCTTC
j_gene: TRBJ1-4; abundance: -; v_gene: TRBV7-9; len: 15; d_gene: TRBD1; CDR3aa: CASSSQGGTNEKLFF; CDR3nt: TGTGCCAGCAGCTCGCAGGGGGGAACTAATGAAAAACTGTTTTTT
j_gene: TRBJ2-7; abundance: once; v_gene: TRBV5-1; len: 15; d_gene: -; CDR3aa: CASSQTGNPPYEQYF; CDR3nt: TGCGCCAGCAGCCAAACAGGGAATCCCCCCTACGAGCAGTACTTC
j_gene: TRBJ1-2; abundance: -; v_gene: TRBV2; len: 13; d_gene: -; CDR3aa: CASSAAFNYGYTF; CDR3nt: TGTGCCAGCAGTGCTGCCTTTAACTATGGCTACACCTTC
j_gene: TRBJ2-7; abundance: -; v_gene: TRBV29-1; len: 12; d_gene: TRBD1; CDR3aa: CSVEAGGDEQYF; CDR3nt: TGCAGCGTTGAGGCAGGGGGCGACGAGCAGTACTTC
j_gene: TRBJ2-3; abundance: once; v_gene: TRBV5-1; len: 14; d_gene: TRBD1; CDR3aa: CASSPPRTGDTQYF; CDR3nt: TGCGCCAGCAGCCCTCCTAGGACAGGGGATACGCAGTATTTT
j_gene: TRBJ1-2; abundance: -; v_gene: TRBV23-1; len: 11; d_gene: -; CDR3aa: CASSKASGYTF; CDR3nt: TGCGCCAGCAGTAAGGCGAGTGGCTACACCTTC
j_gene: TRBJ2-3; abundance: -; v_gene: TRBV20-1; len: 15; d_gene: TRBD1; CDR3aa: CSASVRQGGTDTQYF; CDR3nt: TGCAGTGCTAGTGTCAGACAGGGGGGCACAGATACGCAGTATTTT
j_gene: TRBJ1-4; abundance: -; v_gene: TRBV5-6; len: 15; d_gene: -; CDR3aa: CASSLQGGGNEKLFF; CDR3nt: TGTGCCAGCAGCTTACAGGGAGGTGGTAATGAAAAACTGTTTTTT
j_gene: TRBJ1-1; abundance: -; v_gene: TRBV4-1; len: 16; d_gene: TRBD1; CDR3aa: CASRKGQGAGVTEAFF; CDR3nt: TGCGCCAGCCGAAAAGGACAGGGGGCTGGTGTCACTGAAGCTTTCTTT
j_gene: TRBJ1-2; abundance: -; v_gene: TRBV30; len: 15; d_gene: -; CDR3aa: CAWSVRNRDDYGYTF; CDR3nt: TGTGCCTGGAGTGTGAGAAACCGGGATGACTATGGCTACACCTTC
j_gene: TRBJ1-4; abundance: -; v_gene: TRBV29-1; len: 17; d_gene: -; CDR3aa: CSVEMSSTPAKCEKLFF; CDR3nt: TGCAGCGTTGAGATGAGTAGCACGCCAGCCAAATGTGAAAAACTGTTTTTT
j_gene: TRBJ2-7; abundance: -; v_gene: TRBV10-3; len: 13; d_gene: -; CDR3aa: CAISEGPKHEQYF; CDR3nt: TGTGCCATCAGCGAAGGGCCCAAACACGAGCAGTACTTC
j_gene: TRBJ2-5; abundance: -; v_gene: TRBV5-1; len: 16; d_gene: -; CDR3aa: CASSWTNPDGQETQYF; CDR3nt: TGCGCCAGCAGCTGGACGAACCCGGACGGACAAGAGACCCAGTACTTC
j_gene: TRBJ1-1; abundance: -; v_gene: TRBV28; len: 14; d_gene: -; CDR3aa: CASSKAAGMSEAFF; CDR3nt: TGTGCCAGCAGTAAGGCGGCAGGTATGTCTGAAGCTTTCTTT
j_gene: TRBJ2-7; abundance: -; v_gene: TRBV7-3; len: 14; d_gene: TRBD2; CDR3aa: CASSLQGGSGKLYF; CDR3nt: TGTGCCAGCAGCTTACAGGGTGGTAGCGGGAAACTGTACTTC
j_gene: TRBJ1-4; abundance: -; v_gene: TRBV6-1; len: 15; d_gene: -; CDR3aa: CASSELGLANEKLFF; CDR3nt: TGTGCCAGCAGTGAATTAGGGCTAGCTAATGAAAAACTGTTTTTT
j_gene: TRBJ2-3; abundance: -; v_gene: TRBV9; len: 16; d_gene: -; CDR3aa: CASSVVGLAPADTQYF; CDR3nt: TGTGCCAGCAGCGTAGTAGGCCTAGCGCCCGCAGATACGCAGTATTTT
j_gene: TRBJ2-7; abundance: -; v_gene: TRBV5-1; len: 15; d_gene: -; CDR3aa: CASSLAEGEVYEQYF; CDR3nt: TGCGCCAGCAGCTTGGCCGAGGGGGAAGTTTACGAGCAGTACTTC
j_gene: TRBJ2-5; abundance: -; v_gene: TRBV4-1; len: 13; d_gene: -; CDR3aa: CASSQFMEETQYF; CDR3nt: TGCGCCAGCAGCCAATTCATGGAAGAGACCCAGTACTTC
j_gene: TRBJ2-5; abundance: -; v_gene: TRBV5-1; len: 16; d_gene: TRBD2; CDR3aa: CASSPSPAGGQETQYF; CDR3nt: TGCGCCAGCAGCCCCTCCCCAGCGGGGGGACAAGAGACCCAGTACTTC
j_gene: TRBJ1-2; abundance: few; v_gene: TRBV12-3/TRBV12-4; len: 12; d_gene: -; CDR3aa: CASSPHSIGYTF; CDR3nt: TGTGCCAGCAGTCCTCACAGCATCGGCTACACCTTC
j_gene: TRBJ1-4; abundance: -; v_gene: TRBV28; len: 14; d_gene: TRBD1; CDR3aa: CASRSGTAWEKLFF; CDR3nt: TGTGCCAGCAGGTCCGGGACAGCATGGGAAAAACTGTTTTTT
j_gene: TRBJ2-5; abundance: -; v_gene: TRBV11-1; len: 14; d_gene: -; CDR3aa: CASGTGDRRETQYF; CDR3nt: TGTGCCAGCGGAACGGGAGACCGGCGAGAGACCCAGTACTTC